This T cell receptor beta chain stems from a study of tumor and adjacent non-tumor tissue in lung cancer. The library came from three nested PCR rounds adapted from ARM-PCR protocols. Each CDR3 protein gets one entry after TCRdb re-called the multiplex PCR reads with MiXCR. This sample has around 210,000 distinct CDR3 sequences, with about 76% found just once. This sample's RNA came from whole unsorted tissue. Whole-study results and caveats: TCR diversity was significantly greater in tumor than normal lung tissue.

This clonotype appeared once. The antigen remains unidentified. A much larger clone differs by one base, so this may be a read error. Trimming took 7 bases from V and 2 from J, leaving 10 bases between them. The CDR3 loop spans 12 amino acids. Per germline, CDR1 SQVTM and CDR2 ANQGSEA. The specimen sequenced was lung tumor tissue. This rearrangement joins TRBV29-1 to TRBJ2-3; D perhaps matches TRBD2 (5 bases). This clonotype originated in a man in his sixties with non-small cell lung cancer. This CDR3 reads CSAWETTDTQYF. The CDR3 coding sequence is TGCAGCGCCTGGGAGACCACAGATACGCAGTATTTT.